The 30 T cell receptor beta chains given below trace back to one sample, sequenced in a study of control samples from healthy donors and cancer patients. Some clones are missing from TCRdb's copy, which holds only in-frame ones; the method was immunoSEQ multiplex PCR. The data show about 84,000 clones, with roughly 84% seen just once and approximately 10% held by the top ten. Sample: PBMCs. These receptors were collected from a man in his fifties or sixties with head and neck cancer.

V and J are TRBV6-6 and TRBJ2-2; D unresolved. Trimming took 5 bases from V and 1 from J, leaving 8 bases between them. This CDR3 is built from 14 residues. Germline CDR1 is MNHNY and CDR2 is SVGAGI (reference sequence). CDR3 sequence reads: CASSGELNTGELFF. The CDR3 nucleotides are TGTGCCAGCAGTGGGGAACTGAACACCGGGGAGCTGTTTTTT.

The chain has TRBV18 and TRBJ2-3; TRBD2 matches 15 bases. V shed 0 bases, J shed 5 bases, and the junction held 0 bases outside the gene matches. The V gene's germline CDR1 is KGHSH and CDR2 LQKENI. The CDR3 consists of 16 residues. The CDR3 sequence: CASSPPGLAGGDTQYF. Written as DNA, the CDR3 is TGTGCCAGCTCACCACCGGGACTAGCGGGAGGAGATACGCAGTATTTT.

This clone is a singleton in its sample. The V and J genes are TRBV20-1 and TRBJ1-4; D gene ambiguous. The CDR3 runs 11 residues. Per germline, CDR1 DFQATT and CDR2 SNEGSKA (reference sequence). V was shortened by 8 bases and J by 4 bases, with 8 bases between the two germline ends. The CDR3 loop reads CSTLHNEKLFF. CDR3 DNA sequence: TGCAGTACCCTTCATAATGAAAAACTGTTTTTT.

The chain has TRBV12-5 and TRBJ2-7; 7 bases are a match to TRBD1. Losses at the gene ends were 4 bases for V and 6 bases for J; bases not matched to a gene: 6. From germline, CDR1 is LGHNT and CDR2 FRNRAP. This CDR3 is 13 amino acids long. The CDR3 sequence: CASGWGTAREQYF. DNA of the CDR3: TGTGCTAGTGGTTGGGGGACAGCTCGCGAGCAGTACTTC.

J is TRBJ2-7 and V is TRBV5-1, with 12 positions matching TRBD2. CDR1 SGHRS and CDR2 YFSETQ come from the germline V gene. V dropped 4 bases and J dropped 3; count of bases not matched to a gene: 5. The CDR3 contains 15 residues. CDR3 DNA sequence: TGCGCCAGCAGCAGGACTAGCGGGGCGTTCTACGAGCAGTACTTC. It encodes CASSRTSGAFYEQYF.

The V and J genes are TRBV5-8 and TRBJ2-1; TRBD2 is a possible D gene (6 bases). Germline V gene sequence: CDR1 SGHTS, CDR2 YDEGEE. V dropped 7 bases and J dropped 6 bases, with 26 bases sitting between them. The CDR3 length is 17 residues. The CDR3 region has the DNA TGTGCCAGCGGTTCGGGGTTGGACTATAACGTCGGCAATGAGCAGTTCTTC. Protein sequence: CASGSGLDYNVGNEQFF.

V and J are TRBV2 and TRBJ2-1; unclear D gene. V was cut by 5 bases and J by 5 bases, with 7 bases left in between. Looked up from germline, CDR1 is SNHLY and CDR2 is FYNNEI. The CDR3 loop spans 12 amino acids. The CDR3 spells CASSRDNNEQFF. In DNA, the CDR3 is TGTGCCAGCAGTCGCGATAACAATGAGCAGTTCTTC.

The chain links TRBV7-2 to TRBJ2-2; possible D gene TRBD2, 6 bases. Germline CDR1 SGHTA, CDR2 FQGNSA. The CDR3 totals 15 residues. Trimming shortened V by 3 bases and J by 1 base, and 9 bases separated the two germline ends. CDR3 residues: CASSFVSGNTGELFF. The CDR3 DNA follows: TGTGCCAGCAGCTTTGTTAGCGGGAACACCGGGGAGCTGTTTTTT.

This chain joins TRBV11-2 and TRBJ2-1; 11 nucleotides align to TRBD2. The CDR3 has 16 residues. Germline V gene data show CDR1 as SGHAT and CDR2 as FQNNGV. J lost 4 bases, V lost 3 bases, and 5 bases had no gene match. For the CDR3, the DNA is TGTGCCAGCAGCTTGGTAGCGGGAGGGGTTTACAATGAGCAGTTCTTC. Protein sequence: CASSLVAGGVYNEQFF.

The chain has TRBV5-4 and TRBJ2-7, with a weak D call TRBD1 (5 bases). The V end lost 6 bases, the J end lost 0 bases, and 16 bases lay between the germline ends. This CDR3 contains 15 residues. Germline loops: CDR1 SGHNT, CDR2 YYREEE (reference sequence). The CDR3 region is CASTSRSDSSYEQYF. The CDR3 DNA is TGTGCCAGCACCTCCCGGAGCGACAGCTCCTACGAGCAGTACTTC.

J is TRBJ2-7 and V is TRBV18, with TRBD1 identical over 8 bases. CDR1 and CDR2 (germline): KGHSH, LQKENI. With V trimmed by 3 bases and J by 6 bases, 4 bases remained unmatched. The CDR3 sequence is 13 residues long. This CDR3 reads CASSPNDRGEQYF. As DNA, the CDR3 is TGTGCCAGCTCACCTAATGACAGGGGCGAGCAGTACTTC.

V gene TRBV12-5 combines with J gene TRBJ2-3, with 12 bases matching TRBD2. Germline trimming cut 6 bases from V and 7 bases from J; bases unmatched to any gene: 17. In germline, CDR1 is LGHNT, CDR2 FRNRAP. This CDR3 comprises 18 residues. CDR3 coding DNA: TGTGCTAGTGGGACGGACAGGGAAGGACTAGCGGGATTAAATACGCAGTATTTT. As protein: CASGTDREGLAGLNTQYF.

CDR3 loop: CASSESSPQNEKLFF. CDR3 DNA: TGTGCCAGCAGTGAATCCTCCCCCCAGAATGAAAAACTGTTTTTT. The chain uses TRBV6-1 and TRBJ1-4; D gene unclear. Deletions cut 2 bases from V and 5 bases from J, with 12 bases between. This CDR3 is 15 amino acids long. Germline loops: CDR1 MNHNS, CDR2 SASEGT.

This sequence joins TRBV19 and TRBJ1-1; no clear D. Trimming cost V 5 bases and J 5 bases, with 12 bases left between them. The CDR3 has 13 residues. Germline V CDR1 and CDR2: LNHDA, SQIVND (reference sequence). This chain's CDR3 is CASSWALMTEAFF. The CDR3 DNA follows: TGTGCCAGTAGTTGGGCGTTAATGACTGAAGCTTTCTTT.

The V call is TRBV18, the J call TRBJ1-2; D gene uncertain. CDR1 KGHSH and CDR2 LQKENI come from the germline V gene. The CDR3 extends over 13 amino acids. V gave up 5 bases and J gave up 0 bases, with 7 bases separating them. DNA for the CDR3: TGTGCCAGCTCAACGGGATCTAACTATGGCTACACCTTC. This codes for CASSTGSNYGYTF.

The J gene is TRBJ2-1, the V gene TRBV5-4; 12 nucleotides match TRBD2. CDR3 length: 16 residues. The germline V gene encodes CDR1 SGHNT and CDR2 YYREEE (reference sequence). V dropped 5 bases and J dropped 2; count of bases not matched to a gene: 5. CDR3 sequence reads: CASSRTSGTTYNEQFF. The CDR3 bases are TGTGCCAGCAGTAGGACTAGCGGGACTACCTACAATGAGCAGTTCTTC.

This chain joins TRBV7-2 and TRBJ1-1; D not certain. CDR1 is SGHTA and CDR2 is FQGNSA in the germline V gene. Trimming stripped 0 bases from V and 5 bases from J, with 10 bases between. CDR3 length equals 14 residues. This chain's CDR3 is CASSLAGRLTEAFF. DNA of the CDR3: TGTGCCAGCAGCTTAGCAGGGAGGCTGACTGAAGCTTTCTTT.

The chain combines TRBV9 with TRBJ1-2, with D hard to call. Germline V gene sequence: CDR1 SGDLS, CDR2 YYNGEE. V gave up 0 bases and J gave up 0 bases, with 9 bases separating them. The CDR3 length is 15 residues. The CDR3 region has the DNA TGTGCCAGCAGCGTAGATGGGAGCTCTAACTATGGCTACACCTTC. This sequence encodes CASSVDGSSNYGYTF.

CDR3 in DNA: TGCGCCACCAACAGCGGGAAGGCCTACAATGAGCAGTTCTTC. It translates to CATNSGKAYNEQFF. The V and J genes are TRBV10-2 and TRBJ2-1; 7 bases line up with TRBD2. J lost 2 bases, V lost 10 bases, and 8 bases had no gene match. Germline values: CDR1 WSHSY, CDR2 SAAADI. CDR3 length equals 14 residues.

The chain recombines TRBV19 with TRBJ1-1, with 8 bases matching TRBD1. The CDR3 has 14 residues. Germline CDR1 and CDR2: LNHDA and SQIVND (reference sequence). The V and J ends lost 5 bases and 5 bases, in that order; junction bases with no gene match: 7. CDR3 region: CASSERGQGTEAFF. As DNA, the CDR3 is TGTGCCAGTAGTGAGAGAGGACAGGGTACTGAAGCTTTCTTT.

The CDR3, as DNA: TGTGCCAGCAGCTTAGTAATAATCACCGGGGAGCTGTTTTTT. Residues: CASSLVIITGELFF. The rearrangement links TRBV11-2 to TRBJ2-2; no clear D. The CDR3 consists of 14 residues. Per the germline V gene, CDR1 is SGHAT and CDR2 is FQNNGV. V was pared by 1 base and J by 4 bases, with 7 bases between.

The V gene is TRBV10-3, the J gene TRBJ1-5; D gene ambiguous. CDR3 size: 15 residues. CDR1 is ENHRY and CDR2 is SYGVKD in the germline V gene. Trimming stripped 0 bases from V and 3 bases from J, with 9 bases between. Here the CDR3 reads CAISESGSYNQPQHF. In DNA form, the CDR3 reads TGTGCCATCAGTGAGTCGGGCAGTTACAATCAGCCCCAGCATTTT.

The chain links TRBV19 to TRBJ2-7; the match to TRBD1 covers 8 bases. V trimming: 7 bases; J trimming: 4 bases; junction bases outside the gene matches: 12. This CDR3 contains 15 residues. The germline V gene has CDR1 LNHDA and CDR2 SQIVND (reference sequence). CDR3 in DNA: TGTGCCAGTACGGGCGAAGGCAGGGGGCTGTACGAGCAGTACTTC. Translating gives CASTGEGRGLYEQYF.

The V gene is TRBV24-1, the J gene TRBJ1-5; D is ambiguous. From germline, CDR1 is KGHDR and CDR2 SFDVKD. This CDR3 spans 14 amino acids. V was pared by 0 bases and J by 2 bases, with 4 bases between. The CDR3 is CATSDLEGNQPQHF. CDR3 sequence (DNA): TGTGCCACCAGTGATTTGGAGGGCAATCAGCCCCAGCATTTT.

J is TRBJ2-5 and V is TRBV30; 10 bases agree with TRBD2. The CDR3 extends over 14 amino acids. The germline CDR1 and CDR2 sequences are GTSNPN and SVGIG (reference sequence). V trimming: 2 bases; J trimming: 2 bases; junction bases outside the gene matches: 2. The CDR3 loop is CAWSSSGSQETQYF. In nucleotides, the CDR3 is TGTGCCTGGAGTTCTAGCGGGAGTCAAGAGACCCAGTACTTC.

The chain combines TRBV5-6 with TRBJ1-3; 8 nucleotides match TRBD1. Germline V CDR1 and CDR2: SGHDT, YYEEEE. Trimming removed 3 bases from V and 4 bases from J; junction bases left unmatched: 3. The CDR3 length is 14 residues. CDR3 amino acids: CASSSTGAGNTIYF. The CDR3 region has the DNA TGTGCCAGCAGCTCGACAGGGGCCGGAAACACCATATATTTT.

The chain recombines TRBV5-1 with TRBJ2-1; 8 positions match TRBD2. V trimming: 0 bases; J trimming: 8 bases; junction bases outside the gene matches: 7. This CDR3 is built from 15 residues. The germline V gene has CDR1 SGHRS and CDR2 YFSETQ. CDR3 sequence: CASSLVLGTSHEQFF. The CDR3 coding sequence is TGCGCCAGCAGCTTGGTGCTCGGGACTAGTCATGAGCAGTTCTTC.

This rearrangement joins TRBV6-5 to TRBJ1-4; TRBD1 might be the D (6 bases). The CDR3 has 14 residues. The ends were cut back, 6 bases at V and 3 bases at J, with 11 bases in the middle. Germline-derived CDR1 and CDR2 are MNHEY and SVGAGI. The CDR3 DNA reads as TGTGCCAGCAGAATGACAGGTGCTAATGAAAAACTGTTTTTT. Translation: CASRMTGANEKLFF.

The chain has TRBV5-1 and TRBJ1-5; maybe TRBD1 (6 bases). The germline V and J ends were trimmed by 4 bases and 5 bases, with 10 bases remaining between them. CDR3 length: 13 residues. The germline V gene encodes CDR1 SGHRS and CDR2 YFSETQ. In DNA, the CDR3 is TGCGCCAGCAGCCCAGGGGTAGATCAGCCCCAGCATTTT. Amino acid sequence: CASSPGVDQPQHF.

The chain employs TRBV7-8 and TRBJ1-4, with D tentatively TRBD1 (5 bases). Germline V CDR1 and CDR2: SGHVS, FQNEAQ. V was shortened by 1 base and J by 0 bases, with 9 bases between the two germline ends. The CDR3 runs to 16 residues. This CDR3 is CASSLGGRATNEKLFF. In DNA, the CDR3 is TGTGCCAGCAGCTTAGGGGGCCGGGCAACTAATGAAAAACTGTTTTTT.